One and the same sample provided the 21 T cell receptor beta chains below, sequenced in a study of CD8+CD57+ T cells in acquired aplastic anemia. The template used for profiling TCR beta VDJ and CDR3 was genomic DNA. TCRdb re-derived calls from the reads in MiXCR, one entry per CDR3 protein. This table holds around 180,000 distinct CDR3 sequences, under 70% found once. The sequenced material came from sorted CD4+, CD8+, or CD8+CD57+ T cells (not recorded which) from PBMCs. The receptors shown here come from a human donor with severe aplastic anemia or a healthy control (not recorded which).

The chain employs TRBV13 and TRBJ1-2; D is perhaps TRBD1 (5 bases). CDR1 and CDR2 (germline): PRHDT, FYEKMQ (reference sequence). This CDR3 comprises 15 residues. The germline V and J ends were trimmed by 1 base and 4 bases, with 13 bases remaining between them. The CDR3 nucleotides are TGTGCCAGCAGCTTAGATAGGGGCGAGGTCTATGGCTACACCTTC. Residues: CASSLDRGEVYGYTF.

On this clonotype itself: Sequence at one end of the junction differs from germline and may be a read error. The genes are TRBV14 and TRBJ1-2; 8 nucleotides line up with TRBD1. The CDR3 length is 16 residues. CDR1 and CDR2 from the germline V gene are SGHDN and FVKESK. The CDR3 here is CASSQLATGGSYGCTF. As DNA, the CDR3 is TGTGCCAGCAGCCAATTAGCCACAGGGGGAAGCTATGGCTGCACCTTC.

V is TRBV4-1 and J is TRBJ1-1; possible D gene TRBD1, 6 bases. V lost 0 bases to trimming and J lost 5 bases, with 7 bases between them. This CDR3 is built from 13 residues. Germline V lookup: CDR1 MGHRA, CDR2 YSYEKL. The CDR3 sequence: CASSQERGTEAFF. CDR3 coding DNA: TGCGCCAGCAGCCAAGAAAGGGGGACTGAAGCTTTCTTT.

This chain joins TRBV7-3 and TRBJ1-2; 7 bases match TRBD1. V lost 2 bases and J lost 6; bases outside the gene matches: 3. Germline lookup yields CDR1 SGHTA and CDR2 FQGTGA. The CDR3 loop spans 13 amino acids. CDR3 bases: TGTGCCAGCAGCTTAGAGGGGGCGCATGGCTACACCTTC. Residues: CASSLEGAHGYTF. Filled out from reference TRBV7-3 and TRBJ1-2, the complete variable domain reads GAGVSQTPSNKVTEKGKYVELRCDPISGHTALYWYRQSLGQGPEFLIYFQGTGAADDSGLPNDRFFAVRPEGSVSTLKIQRTERGDSAVYLCASSLEGAHGYTFGSGTRLTVV.

This clonotype was found a few times. The chain recombines TRBV7-3 with TRBJ2-3; TRBD2 matches at 7 bases. J gave up 4 bases and V 4 bases, and 5 bases lay outside the gene matches. The CDR3 is 14 residues long. Germline V gene sequence: CDR1 SGHTA, CDR2 FQGTGA. The DNA of the CDR3 is TGTGCCAGCAGCTGGGTCGGGGGGTCAGATACGCAGTATTTT. Translated, it gives CASSWVGGSDTQYF.

V gene TRBV10-3 combines with J gene TRBJ2-7, with D hard to call. The CDR3 is 12 residues long. V was clipped by 5 bases and J by 6 bases, with 11 bases between them. CDR1 and CDR2 (germline): ENHRY, SYGVKD. The chain's CDR3 is CAISWAGSEQYF. CDR3 DNA sequence: TGTGCCATCAGTTGGGCAGGCAGCGAGCAGTACTTC.

This chain joins TRBV4-1 and TRBJ1-6, with D unresolved. Germline assignment: CDR1 MGHRA and CDR2 YSYEKL. Deletions cut 1 base from V and 14 bases from J, with 9 bases between. This CDR3 contains 12 residues. DNA of the CDR3: TGCGCCAGCAGCCAAGGAGGGTTCACCCTCCACTTT. Translation gives CASSQGGFTLHF.

CDR3 region: CASSLAGTSGAYNEQFF. Written as DNA, the CDR3 is TGTGCCAGCAGCTTAGCGGGGACTAGCGGGGCCTACAATGAGCAGTTCTTC. This rearrangement joins TRBV7-9 to TRBJ2-1; 13 bases fit TRBD2. Germline V gene data show CDR1 as SEHNR and CDR2 as FQNEAQ (reference sequence). Unmatched junction bases numbered 1, after V lost 0 bases and J lost 2 bases. CDR3 length: 17 amino acids.

This sequence joins TRBV7-3 and TRBJ2-1; 8 nucleotides agree with TRBD1. Per the germline V gene, CDR1 is SGHTA and CDR2 is FQGTGA. V shed 5 bases and J 0 bases; nucleotides not matched to a gene: 12. This CDR3 comprises 18 residues. The CDR3 is CASSNRGQVVSSYNEQFF. The CDR3 DNA sequence: TGTGCCAGCAGCAACAGGGGACAGGTGGTCAGCTCCTACAATGAGCAGTTCTTC.

This clonotype was counted at least ten times. A junction boundary mismatches the germline segment, possibly from a read error. This chain uses TRBV9 with TRBJ1-3; no firm D call. CDR3 length: 13 amino acids. Germline CDR1 SGDLS, CDR2 YYNGEE. The CDR3 sequence is CANSVEIGNTIYF. As DNA, the CDR3 is TGTGCCAACAGCGTAGAAATTGGAAACACCATATATTTT.

In this sample, this clonotype turned up a few times. The gene calls are TRBV2 and TRBJ1-6, with D perhaps TRBD1 (5 bases). V was trimmed by 8 bases and J by 10 bases, leaving 15 bases between them. Germline values: CDR1 SNHLY, CDR2 FYNNEI. The CDR3 has 13 amino acids. The CDR3 is CASLGQGWSPLHF. The CDR3 coding sequence is TGTGCCAGCTTGGGGCAGGGTTGGTCACCCCTCCACTTT.

V and J are TRBV5-6 and TRBJ2-7; a weak D match, TRBD1 (5 bases). The V gene's germline CDR1 is SGHDT and CDR2 YYEEEE. Trimming shortened V by 2 bases and J by 2 bases, and 8 bases separated the two germline ends. The CDR3 has 13 residues. The CDR3, as DNA: TGTGCCAGCAGCTTCGTCAGGGCCTACGAGCAGTACTTC. Protein product: CASSFVRAYEQYF.

This clonotype appeared a few times. The chain employs TRBV20-1 and TRBJ2-4; D is unclear. The CDR3 sequence is 14 residues long. The germline V gene encodes CDR1 DFQATT and CDR2 SNEGSKA (reference sequence). V lost 3 bases and J lost 6, with 15 bases in between. For the CDR3, the DNA is TGCAGTGCTAGCTTTCGGGCAGGTGCAAACATTCAGTACTTC. It is translated as CSASFRAGANIQYF.

The chain joins TRBV7-2 to TRBJ2-5; D gene uncertain. Trimming left V 4 bases short and J 7 bases short, with 13 bases between. The CDR3 spans 13 residues. From germline, CDR1 is SGHTA and CDR2 FQGNSA. In nucleotides, the CDR3 is TGTGCCAGCAGCTCCCTACCGCGCGGGACCCAGTACTTC. Its translation is CASSSLPRGTQYF.

The chain couples TRBV5-1 to TRBJ1-5, with D uncertain. CDR3 length: 18 residues. The ends were cut back, 1 base at V and 0 bases at J, with 17 bases in the middle. The germline V gene has CDR1 SGHRS and CDR2 YFSETQ. Here the CDR3 DNA reads TGCGCCAGCAGCTTGTCGCTAGCAGATCCATATAGCAATCAGCCCCAGCATTTT. It is translated as CASSLSLADPYSNQPQHF.

The rearrangement links TRBV19 to TRBJ1-1, with 9 bases aligning to TRBD1. Germline V gives CDR1 LNHDA, CDR2 SQIVND (reference sequence). The length of the CDR3 is 16 residues. V trimming: 5 bases; J trimming: 4 bases; junction bases outside the gene matches: 11. The CDR3 loop reads CASSLRQGGSGTEAFF. The CDR3 nucleotides are TGTGCCAGTAGTCTCCGACAGGGGGGTTCGGGCACTGAAGCTTTCTTT.

The chain has TRBV20-1 and TRBJ2-2, with D perhaps TRBD1 (6 bases). Trimming shortened V by 7 bases and J by 2 bases, and 8 bases separated the two germline ends. The germline V gene has CDR1 DFQATT and CDR2 SNEGSKA (reference sequence). The CDR3 is 12 amino acids. CDR3 amino acids: CSVGGNTGELFF. The CDR3 coding sequence is TGCAGTGTAGGGGGAAACACCGGGGAGCTGTTTTTT.

A remark on this clonotype: A read error may produce the germline difference seen at one junction end. The rearrangement links TRBV10-2 to TRBJ1-5; TRBD1 is a possible D gene (5 bases). The CDR3 is 14 residues long. The V gene's germline CDR1 is WSHSY and CDR2 SAAADI. CDR3 amino acids: CTSSELGGNQPQHF. The CDR3 bases are TGCACCAGCAGTGAGTTAGGGGGCAATCAGCCCCAGCATTTT.

Comments on this clonotype: Sequence at one end of the junction differs from germline and may be a read error. The chain has TRBV6-2 or TRBV6-3 and TRBJ2-1, with 10 bases matching TRBD2. The CDR3 covers 13 residues. The germline V gene encodes CDR1 MNHEY and CDR2 SVGEGT. For the CDR3, the DNA is TGTGCCGCAGCGGGGGGGACCTACAACGAGCAGTTCTTC. It is translated as CAAAGGTYNEQFF.

The rearrangement uses TRBV20-1 and TRBJ2-7; D is possibly TRBD1 (5 bases). This CDR3 contains 12 residues. Germline-derived CDR1 and CDR2 are DFQATT and SNEGSKA (reference sequence). Trimming stripped 6 bases from V and 6 bases from J, with 15 bases between. The CDR3 spells CSADSQATEQYF. CDR3 coding DNA: TGCAGTGCGGATTCACAGGCTACCGAGCAGTACTTC.

The sample holds a few counts of this clonotype. The genes are TRBV4-1 and TRBJ2-6, with 16 bases aligning to TRBD2. After removal of 4 bases from V and 0 bases from J, the junction contained 9 bases not matched to a gene. Germline loops: CDR1 MGHRA, CDR2 YSYEKL. This CDR3 has 21 residues. The CDR3 DNA reads TGCGCCAGCAGCCGAGGGATCGGGACTAGCGGGGGGGCCTCTGGGGCCAACGTCCTGACTTTC. Translating gives CASSRGIGTSGGASGANVLTF.